This TCR beta chain was documented in a study of blood T cell repertoires in COVID-19. Overall study context: COVID-19 samples, acute and convalescent, were from the United States, Italy and Spain. Nucleic acid was either cDNA or gDNA, and it came from T cells, B-cell-depleted T cells, or PBMCs.

The CDR3 is 15 residues long. V was clipped by 4 bases and J by 4 bases, with 16 bases between them. CDR1 MNHEY and CDR2 SVGEGT come from the germline V gene. TCRdb's table, derived via immunoSEQ multiplex PCR, lists solely in-frame clones and lacks some. The sample lists about 77,000 clones; more than 80% were seen once. The origin of this receptor is a woman aged 70-85 years with acute or convalescent COVID-19. The chain links TRBV6-2 or TRBV6-3 to TRBJ1-1; possible D gene TRBD1, 6 bases. What was sequenced was peripheral blood. CDR3 nucleotides: TGTGCCAGCAGTTCCTCAGCAGGGGAAGTCACTGAAGCTTTCTTT. Amino acids: CASSSSAGEVTEAFF.